These T cell receptor beta chains were read from a single sample in a study of blood T cell repertoires in COVID-19. Repertoires were generated with immunoSEQ multiplex PCR, while TCRdb's copy carries only in-frame clones and drops some. This sample yields approximately 220,000 clones, of which more than 85% are seen a single time; more than 2.5% belongs to the top ten. Material for sequencing was peripheral blood. The receptor source for this set is a man in his 60s with acute or convalescent COVID-19. The CDR3 runs from the conserved cysteine through the conserved F or W. The order of the fields is D gene, J gene, clone size, V gene, CDR3 protein, CDR3 DNA. A D gene is named only where the DNA matches it firmly. Rows give clone size only sometimes, using once, few, many, or a class for an expanded clone.

d_gene: TRBD1; j_gene: TRBJ1-1; abundance: -; v_gene: TRBV6-5; CDR3aa: CASSNRGQDKAFF; CDR3nt: TGTGCCAGCAGTAACAGGGGGCAGGATAAAGCTTTCTTT
d_gene: -; j_gene: TRBJ1-2; abundance: -; v_gene: TRBV28; CDR3aa: CASTQTVGYTF; CDR3nt: TGTGCCAGCACCCAAACGGTGGGCTACACCTTC
d_gene: -; j_gene: TRBJ1-2; abundance: -; v_gene: TRBV5-6; CDR3aa: CASSLGQATGYTF; CDR3nt: TGTGCCAGCAGCTTGGGGCAGGCCACTGGCTACACCTTC
d_gene: -; j_gene: TRBJ1-1; abundance: -; v_gene: TRBV28; CDR3aa: CASSSSTKAGETEAFF; CDR3nt: TGTGCCAGCAGTTCTTCAACAAAAGCCGGGGAGACTGAAGCTTTCTTT
d_gene: -; j_gene: TRBJ2-3; abundance: -; v_gene: TRBV7-3; CDR3aa: CASSALERGTQYF; CDR3nt: TGTGCCAGCAGCGCTCTAGAACGGGGTACGCAGTATTTT
d_gene: TRBD1; j_gene: TRBJ1-1; abundance: -; v_gene: TRBV6-1; CDR3aa: CASSDGPDRVAEAFF; CDR3nt: TGTGCCAGCAGTGACGGGCCCGACAGGGTCGCTGAAGCTTTCTTT
d_gene: TRBD1; j_gene: TRBJ2-7; abundance: few; v_gene: TRBV2; CDR3aa: CASSGDRGSYEQYF; CDR3nt: TGTGCCAGCAGTGGAGACAGGGGCTCCTACGAGCAGTACTTC
d_gene: TRBD2; j_gene: TRBJ2-5; abundance: once; v_gene: TRBV7-2; CDR3aa: CASSQRTSGARKTQYF; CDR3nt: TGTGCCAGCAGCCAACGGACTAGCGGGGCGAGAAAGACCCAGTACTTC
d_gene: -; j_gene: TRBJ2-7; abundance: -; v_gene: TRBV18; CDR3aa: CASREGILYEQYF; CDR3nt: TGTGCCAGCCGGGAAGGGATTTTGTACGAGCAGTACTTC
d_gene: TRBD1; j_gene: TRBJ2-7; abundance: many; v_gene: TRBV5-1; CDR3aa: CASSKSGQGASPEQYF; CDR3nt: TGCGCCAGCAGTAAATCGGGACAGGGGGCTTCCCCCGAGCAGTACTTC
d_gene: TRBD1; j_gene: TRBJ2-2; abundance: -; v_gene: TRBV19; CDR3aa: CASSIYGTGSTGELFF; CDR3nt: TGTGCCAGTAGTATTTATGGGACAGGGTCCACCGGGGAGCTGTTTTTT
d_gene: TRBD1; j_gene: TRBJ1-6; abundance: -; v_gene: TRBV28; CDR3aa: CASSLQGGLNSPLHF; CDR3nt: TGTGCCAGCAGTTTACAAGGGGGCCTCAATTCACCCCTCCACTTT
d_gene: -; j_gene: TRBJ2-5; abundance: -; v_gene: TRBV6-5; CDR3aa: CASKAPRDSQETQYF; CDR3nt: TGTGCCAGCAAGGCCCCTCGAGACTCACAAGAGACCCAGTACTTC
d_gene: -; j_gene: TRBJ1-4; abundance: -; v_gene: TRBV18; CDR3aa: CASSPPSNEKLFF; CDR3nt: TGTGCCAGCTCACCACCCTCGAATGAAAAACTGTTTTTT
d_gene: -; j_gene: TRBJ1-5; abundance: -; v_gene: TRBV18; CDR3aa: CASTGGGSNQPQHF; CDR3nt: TGTGCCAGCACTGGGGGCGGCAGCAATCAGCCCCAGCATTTT
d_gene: -; j_gene: TRBJ2-1; abundance: -; v_gene: TRBV9; CDR3aa: CASSVADSWEQFF; CDR3nt: TGTGCCAGCAGCGTAGCGGACAGCTGGGAGCAGTTCTTC
d_gene: TRBD1; j_gene: TRBJ1-1; abundance: once; v_gene: TRBV28; CDR3aa: CASSSIRTGLNTEAFF; CDR3nt: TGTGCCAGCAGTTCAATAAGGACAGGCCTTAACACTGAAGCTTTCTTT
d_gene: TRBD2; j_gene: TRBJ2-2; abundance: few; v_gene: TRBV10-3; CDR3aa: CAIREAGGRNTGELFF; CDR3nt: TGTGCCATCAGGGAAGCGGGGGGGCGCAACACCGGGGAGCTGTTTTTT
d_gene: TRBD1; j_gene: TRBJ1-2; abundance: -; v_gene: TRBV6-2/TRBV6-3; CDR3aa: CASSPPFQGASYGYTF; CDR3nt: TGTGCCAGCAGCCCCCCTTTCCAGGGGGCGAGCTATGGCTACACCTTC
d_gene: -; j_gene: TRBJ2-7; abundance: -; v_gene: TRBV6-5; CDR3aa: CASKTQGDEQYF; CDR3nt: TGTGCCAGCAAGACTCAGGGTGACGAGCAGTACTTC